This entry lists 28 T cell receptor beta chains sequenced from one sample in a study of T-cell reconstitution after alpha-beta-depleted transplantation in children (dated by TCRdb to about 2016). The library came from PCR. TCRdb lists the instrument as Illumina HiSeq 2500. To normalize quantification of the TCRbeta repertoire, the TCR libraries were built with molecular barcoding that relied on unique molecular identifiers. TCRdb itself trimmed the public reads at Q25 with fastp, ran MiXCR and retained productive beta chains. Entries that share a CDR3 protein sequence are merged under the most common genes and DNA. The sample table records a few hundred thousand distinct CDR3 sequences; roughly 9.5% of these occur just once. Around 10% of the sample is taken by the ten largest. This material consisted of PBMCs from the stem cell graft donor, taken from the stem cell graft. Every receptor here comes from a human donor who donated a stem cell graft to a child with SCID.

This clonotype was seen many times. CDR3 coding DNA: TGTGCCAGCAGCGTAGAGTTGGCTGCAGAGACCCAGTACTTC. It is translated as CASSVELAAETQYF. V is TRBV9 and J is TRBJ2-5; D not resolved. From germline, CDR1 is SGDLS and CDR2 YYNGEE. With 0 bases removed from V and 4 bases from J, the gap between germline ends came to 10 bases. The CDR3 totals 14 residues.

This clonotype has a handful of counts. The chain recombines TRBV7-9 with TRBJ1-1; 11 nucleotides align to TRBD1. With 5 bases clipped from V and 3 bases from J, the junction kept 5 bases outside the gene matches. The germline V gene has CDR1 SEHNR and CDR2 FQNEAQ (reference sequence). This CDR3 contains 15 residues. The chain's CDR3 is CASSRMGQGDTEAFF. CDR3 bases: TGTGCCAGCAGCCGAATGGGACAGGGGGACACTGAAGCTTTCTTT.

This clonotype was recorded at least ten times. The chain couples TRBV12-3 or TRBV12-4 to TRBJ1-3; D is perhaps TRBD1 (5 bases). V lost 5 bases to trimming and J lost 0 bases, with 14 bases between them. The CDR3 sequence is 16 residues long. CDR3 in amino acids: CASSPPGLTSGNTIYF. The CDR3, as DNA: TGTGCCAGCAGTCCTCCGGGACTGACCTCTGGAAACACCATATATTTT.

This chain connects TRBV7-3 to TRBJ2-5, with D uncertain. The CDR3 is 12 residues long. The ends were cut back, 5 bases at V and 5 bases at J, with 9 bases in the middle. The V gene's germline CDR1 is SGHTA and CDR2 FQGTGA. CDR3 sequence reads: CASSHLWETQYF. In DNA, the CDR3 is TGTGCCAGCAGCCACCTTTGGGAGACCCAGTACTTC.

This clonotype was recorded a few times. The chain has TRBV14 and TRBJ2-1; TRBD2 might be the D (6 bases). From germline, CDR1 is SGHDN and CDR2 FVKESK. CDR3 length: 18 residues. Trimming removed 0 bases at V and 2 bases at J, with 17 bases between. The CDR3: CASSQDRGRGAPYNEQFF. CDR3 DNA sequence: TGTGCCAGCAGCCAAGATCGAGGTCGCGGGGCGCCCTACAATGAGCAGTTCTTC. The whole variable domain, filled in from reference TRBV14 and TRBJ2-1, reads EAGVTQFPSHSVIEKGQTVTLRCDPISGHDNLYWYRRVMGKEIKFLLHFVKESKQDESGMPNNRFLAERTGGTYSTLKVQPAELEDSGVYFCASSQDRGRGAPYNEQFFGPGTRLTVL.

The chain carries TRBV14 and TRBJ1-1, with TRBD1 as a possible D gene (5 bases). The V end was cut by 1 base, the J end by 4 bases, with 10 bases between. CDR3 length: 14 residues. Germline lookup yields CDR1 SGHDN and CDR2 FVKESK. This CDR3 is CASSQVLQGTEAFF. The DNA of the CDR3 is TGTGCCAGCAGCCAAGTATTGCAGGGCACTGAAGCTTTCTTT.

As regards this clonotype: This may be a read error: a much more frequent sequence differs by one nucleotide. V and J are TRBV12-3 or TRBV12-4 and TRBJ1-1, with D hard to call. This CDR3 is 13 amino acids long. Deletions cut 1 base from V and 1 base from J, with 4 bases between. CDR3 amino acids: CASSLERNTEAFF. CDR3 in DNA: TGTGCCAGCAGTTTAGAGAGGAACACTGAAGCTTTCTTT.

The genes are TRBV5-5 and TRBJ2-2; 7 nucleotides match TRBD2. The CDR3 runs 16 residues. Germline V gives CDR1 SGHKS, CDR2 YYEKEE (reference sequence). V lost 4 bases, J lost 4 bases, and 10 bases stayed unmatched. CDR3: CASSRFGTTGTGELFF. The DNA of the CDR3 is TGTGCCAGCAGCCGATTTGGGACTACGGGCACCGGGGAGCTGTTTTTT.

This clonotype was counted only a few times. This chain links TRBV20-1 with TRBJ1-1; no clear D. CDR3 length: 15 amino acids. Germline CDR1 DFQATT, CDR2 SNEGSKA (reference sequence). Deletions cut 0 bases from V and 2 bases from J, with 13 bases between. The CDR3 spells CSARDEAAPNTEAFF. DNA of the CDR3: TGCAGTGCTAGAGACGAGGCAGCGCCAAACACTGAAGCTTTCTTT.

This clonotype was picked up a small number of times. The chain couples TRBV9 to TRBJ2-5; TRBD2 agrees at 8 bases. The CDR3 contains 16 residues. Trimming cost V 0 bases and J 0 bases; bases outside gene matches: 4. Germline assignment: CDR1 SGDLS and CDR2 YYNGEE. CDR3 DNA: TGTGCCAGCAGCGTAGCCGCGGGGGGCCACCAAGAGACCCAGTACTTC. This codes for CASSVAAGGHQETQYF.

The chain joins TRBV5-1 to TRBJ1-2; D is ambiguous. The CDR3 covers 13 residues. CDR1 SGHRS and CDR2 YFSETQ come from the germline V gene. Trimming took off 0 bases at V and 4 bases at J, with 7 bases between the two ends. The CDR3 DNA reads TGCGCCAGCAGCTTGGGCGGTATCTATGGCTACACCTTC. Protein sequence: CASSLGGIYGYTF.

The rearrangement links TRBV6-1 to TRBJ2-2, with D tentatively TRBD1 (6 bases). V was clipped by 7 bases and J by 6 bases, with 21 bases between them. This CDR3 comprises 16 residues. The germline CDR1 and CDR2 sequences are MNHNS and SASEGT. The CDR3 DNA follows: TGTGCCAGCACCTCATCGCTCGGGACATCACCCGGGGAGCTGTTTTTT. Residues: CASTSSLGTSPGELFF.

This clonotype was recorded at least ten times. V and J are TRBV10-3 and TRBJ2-3; no reliable D call. The CDR3 runs to 11 residues. V was pared by 6 bases and J by 6 bases, with 7 bases between. Germline-derived CDR1 and CDR2 are ENHRY and SYGVKD. The CDR3 protein is CAISASDTQYF. The CDR3 bases are TGTGCCATCAGCGCCAGCGATACGCAGTATTTT.

This chain uses TRBV21-1 with TRBJ2-1. TRBV21-1 is shown as a pseudogene. There are 12 residues in the CDR3. CDR3 region: CASRCWNNEQFF. CDR3 in DNA: TGTGCCAGCAGGTGCTGGAACAATGAGCAGTTCTTC.

This clonotype was observed a handful of times. V usage is TRBV12-3 or TRBV12-4 and J usage is TRBJ1-3; 8 bases line up with TRBD1. There are 16 residues in the CDR3. After removal of 2 bases from V and 0 bases from J, the junction contained 3 bases not matched to a gene. CDR3 coding DNA: TGTGCCAGCAGTTTATTGGACAGGGCCTCTGGAAACACCATATATTTT. It specifies CASSLLDRASGNTIYF.

Only a few counts were recorded for this clonotype. V and J are TRBV14 and TRBJ2-7; tentatively, D is TRBD1 (6 bases). This CDR3 contains 16 residues. Trimming took off 4 bases at V and 3 bases at J, with 19 bases between the two ends. Germline V CDR1 and CDR2: SGHDN, FVKESK. The CDR3 DNA is TGTGCCAGCAGCCCACACCGGGACAAGGCCTTCTACGAGCAGTACTTC. Translating it yields CASSPHRDKAFYEQYF.

This chain links TRBV3-1 with TRBJ2-3; TRBD2 aligns across 7 bases. V lost 0 bases to trimming and J lost 0 bases; unmatched junction nucleotides: 3. The V gene's germline CDR1 is LGHDT and CDR2 YNNKEL (reference sequence). The length of the CDR3 is 16 residues. The CDR3 loop is CASSQDERGSTDTQYF. CDR3 nucleotide sequence: TGTGCCAGCAGCCAAGATGAGCGGGGAAGCACAGATACGCAGTATTTT.

This clonotype was recorded a few times. The gene calls are TRBV25-1 and TRBJ1-3; D is perhaps TRBD1 (5 bases). This CDR3 has 16 residues. Germline values: CDR1 MGHDK, CDR2 SYGVNS. V was trimmed by 4 bases and J by 0 bases, leaving 13 bases between them. In DNA, the CDR3 is TGTGCCAGCAGTGGAGGGACGGCGAGCTCTGGAAACACCATATATTTT. This codes for CASSGGTASSGNTIYF. The full variable domain, rest sourced from reference TRBV25-1 and TRBJ1-3, is EADIYQTPRYLVIGTGKKITLECSQTMGHDKMYWYQQDPGMELHLIHYSYGVNSTEKGDLSSESTVSRIRTEHFPLTLESARPSHTSQYLCASSGGTASSGNTIYFGEGSWLTVV.

This clonotype was recorded at least ten times. The V gene is TRBV10-3, the J gene TRBJ2-2, with 7 bases lining up with TRBD1. There are 14 residues in the CDR3. The germline V gene encodes CDR1 ENHRY and CDR2 SYGVKD. The junction had 5 bases not matched to a gene; V was cut back by 6 bases and J by 4 bases. CDR3 loop: CAISRTGSTGELFF. For the CDR3, the DNA is TGTGCCATCAGCAGGACAGGATCCACCGGGGAGCTGTTTTTT.

V usage is TRBV7-9 and J usage is TRBJ2-3, with 7 nucleotides matching TRBD2. The germline CDR1 and CDR2 sequences are SEHNR and FQNEAQ (reference sequence). The CDR3 runs 16 residues. The V gene end was trimmed by 2 bases and the J gene end by 0 bases; junction bases not matched to a gene: 5. The CDR3 loop is CASSLFSSGSTDTQYF. CDR3 nucleotide sequence: TGTGCCAGCAGCTTATTTTCTAGCGGAAGCACAGATACGCAGTATTTT. Filled out from reference TRBV7-9 and TRBJ2-3, the complete variable domain reads DTGVSQNPRHKITKRGQNVTFRCDPISEHNRLYWYRQTLGQGPEFLTYFQNEAQLEKSRLLSDRFSAERPKGSFSTLEIQRTEQGDSAMYLCASSLFSSGSTDTQYFGPGTRLTVL.

The chain employs TRBV5-1 and TRBJ2-7; D remains unclear. The germline V gene has CDR1 SGHRS and CDR2 YFSETQ. V dropped 0 bases and J dropped 0 bases, with 10 bases sitting between them. The length of the CDR3 is 15 residues. CDR3 coding DNA: TGCGCCAGCAGCTTGGAATCAGAGAGCTCCTACGAGCAGTACTTC. Its translation: CASSLESESSYEQYF.

This chain uses TRBV20-1 with TRBJ1-2, with D unresolved. From germline, CDR1 is DFQATT and CDR2 SNEGSKA (reference sequence). Trimming shortened V by 5 bases and J by 4 bases, and 11 bases separated the two germline ends. The CDR3 totals 12 residues. This CDR3 is CSAAPGSYGYTF. The CDR3 nucleotides read TGCAGTGCTGCCCCTGGAAGCTATGGCTACACCTTC.

CDR3 sequence (DNA): TGCGCCAGCAGCCTGGGTGGCCCGGTCGAGTTCTTC. It translates to CASSLGGPVEFF. V and J are TRBV5-1 and TRBJ2-1; D not resolved. Germline CDR1 and CDR2: SGHRS and YFSETQ. This CDR3 contains 12 residues. Trimming shortened V by 4 bases and J by 14 bases, and 16 bases separated the two germline ends.

The sample holds a few counts of this clonotype. The gene calls are TRBV5-4 and TRBJ2-7; 11 positions agree with TRBD1. Germline lookup yields CDR1 SGHNT and CDR2 YYREEE (reference sequence). Trimming cost V 3 bases and J 7 bases; bases outside gene matches: 9. The CDR3 covers 15 residues. In nucleotides, the CDR3 is TGTGCCAGCAGCTATCCAGGACAGGGGGCGAGGGAGCAGTACTTC. This translates into CASSYPGQGAREQYF.

This clonotype appeared a few times. The V gene is TRBV4-1, the J gene TRBJ2-5; 7 bases are shared with TRBD1. Germline CDR1 and CDR2: MGHRA and YSYEKL. J gave up 5 bases and V 2 bases, and 5 bases lay outside the gene matches. The CDR3 totals 14 residues. The CDR3 DNA follows: TGCGCCAGCAGCCAAATAGGGGGCGAGGAGACCCAGTACTTC. Its protein is CASSQIGGEETQYF.

The chain joins TRBV6-1 to TRBJ1-2; D gene ambiguous. Germline V CDR1 and CDR2: MNHNS, SASEGT. The CDR3 has 14 amino acids. The germline V and J ends were trimmed by 2 bases and 3 bases, with 10 bases remaining between them. CDR3 loop: CASSEFASDYGYTF. The DNA for the CDR3 is TGTGCCAGCAGTGAATTTGCGTCCGACTATGGCTACACCTTC.

The chain carries TRBV7-9 and TRBJ1-2; D gene uncertain. CDR3 size: 12 residues. V was pared by 5 bases and J by 8 bases, with 12 bases between. In germline, CDR1 is SEHNR, CDR2 FQNEAQ (reference sequence). CDR3 loop: CASSKMSFGYTF. CDR3 nucleotide sequence: TGTGCCAGCAGCAAAATGTCCTTCGGCTACACCTTC.

The chain links TRBV13 to TRBJ1-1, with D perhaps TRBD1 (5 bases). CDR3 length: 15 amino acids. The V end was cut by 0 bases, the J end by 5 bases, with 13 bases between. From germline, CDR1 is PRHDT and CDR2 FYEKMQ (reference sequence). The CDR3 loop is CASSLGLGGVTEAFF. CDR3 bases: TGTGCCAGCAGCTTAGGCCTTGGGGGGGTAACTGAAGCTTTCTTT. Looking up the rest from reference TRBV13 and TRBJ1-1 gives the full variable domain: AAGVIQSPRHLIKEKRETATLKCYPIPRHDTVYWYQQGPGQDPQFLISFYEKMQSDKGSIPDRFSAQQFSDYHSELNMSSLELGDSALYFCASSLGLGGVTEAFFGQGTRLTVV.